This TCR beta chain is drawn from a study of blood T cell repertoires in COVID-19. Sequencing used immunoSEQ multiplex PCR; TCRdb keeps in-frame clones, though not all of them. The table has approximately 250,000 clones, around 84% seen once. Unmatched junction bases numbered 8, after V lost 4 bases and J lost 4 bases. Germline CDR1 reads SGHRS; CDR2 reads YFSETQ. The CDR3 has 15 amino acids. This receptor was obtained from a woman aged 40 to 50 who had recovered from COVID-19. The V call is TRBV5-1, the J call TRBJ1-5; 7 bases map to TRBD1. The sample consisted of peripheral blood. Here the CDR3 reads CASSPGPGGNQPQHF. The CDR3 coding sequence is TGCGCCAGCAGCCCGGGGCCAGGGGGAAATCAGCCCCAGCATTTT.